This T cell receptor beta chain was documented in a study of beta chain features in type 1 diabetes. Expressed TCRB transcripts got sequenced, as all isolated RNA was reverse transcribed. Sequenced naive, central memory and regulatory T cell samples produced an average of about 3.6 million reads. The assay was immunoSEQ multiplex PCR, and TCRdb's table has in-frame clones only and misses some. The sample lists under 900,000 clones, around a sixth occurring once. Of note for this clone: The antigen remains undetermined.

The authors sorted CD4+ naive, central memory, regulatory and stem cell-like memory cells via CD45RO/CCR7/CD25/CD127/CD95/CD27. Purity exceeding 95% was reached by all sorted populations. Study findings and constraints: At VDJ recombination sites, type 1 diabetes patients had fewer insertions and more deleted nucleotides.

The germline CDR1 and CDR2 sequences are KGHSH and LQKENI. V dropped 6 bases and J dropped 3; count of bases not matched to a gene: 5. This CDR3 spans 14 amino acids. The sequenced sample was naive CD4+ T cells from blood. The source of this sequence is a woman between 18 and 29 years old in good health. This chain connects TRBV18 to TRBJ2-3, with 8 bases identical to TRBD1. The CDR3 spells CASSPGGRTDTQYF. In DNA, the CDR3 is TGTGCCAGCTCCCCAGGGGGCAGGACAGATACGCAGTATTTT.